The clone carrying this T cell receptor beta chain has just a few counts. CDR3 length equals 14 residues. The V gene end was trimmed by 8 bases and the J gene end by 3 bases; junction bases not matched to a gene: 7. CDR1 is WSHSY, CDR2 SAAADI, per germline. The sample comes from a study of blood T cells in healthy people across ages. A second PCR of roughly 6 to 12 cycles used a sample-barcoded 5' primer and a J-beta primer mix. TCRdb independently ran MiXCR on the 5' RACE reads; one entry per CDR3 protein. The sample records 1.4 million or so distinct CDR3 sequences, roughly 43% being singletons. This chain links TRBV10-2 with TRBJ2-4; TRBD2 matches 7 bases. This TCR came from a young woman in good health. The material sequenced was blood. CDR3 in amino acids: CASSRDYFKNIQYF. The CDR3 DNA is TGCGCCAGCTCCCGGGACTACTTCAAAAACATTCAGTACTTC.